The 18 T cell receptor beta chains in this list originate from one sample, sequenced in a study of T cells in Graves' hyperthyroidism and ophthalmopathy (dated by TCRdb to the late 2010s). The library came from multiplex PCR. Reads for this sample came from an Illumina HiSeq 2000. The TCR beta CDR3 regions were amplified from RNA transcripts. The TCR CDR3 was subjected to a first round of RT-PCR using the HTBI primer set and the Qiagen OneStep RT-PCR kit. TCRdb ran its own pipeline on the public reads, namely fastp trimming at Q25 and MiXCR clone calling, and kept in-frame beta chains. Each record represents a unique CDR3 protein, reported with the most common genes and DNA among its rows. The sample table shows about 600,000 distinct CDR3 sequences, and 15% to 20% are seen once. 3% to 4% of the sample comes from the top ten. Sequencing was done on a sample of blood. The source is a woman aged 40 to 55 with Graves' ophthalmopathy.

This clonotype showed up many times. V and J are TRBV11-2 and TRBJ1-6; D ambiguous. Deletions cut 1 base from V and 10 bases from J, with 14 bases between. Germline CDR1 and CDR2: SGHAT and FQNNGV. The CDR3 has 15 residues. The CDR3 nucleotides read TGTGCCAGCAGCTTAGCCAAAAGGGTTGGGTCACCCCTCCACTTT. Translation gives CASSLAKRVGSPLHF.

This rearrangement joins TRBV28 to TRBJ2-2, with TRBD1 identical over 11 bases. In germline, CDR1 is MDHEN, CDR2 SYDVKM. The CDR3 totals 13 residues. With 8 bases clipped from V and 7 bases from J, the junction kept 3 bases outside the gene matches. Written as DNA, the CDR3 is TGTGCCAGCTCGGGACAGGGGGACGGGGAGCTGTTTTTT. Residues: CASSGQGDGELFF.

The chain uses TRBV20-1 and TRBJ1-4; no clear D gene. V shed 1 base and J shed 3 bases, with 6 bases lying between them. This CDR3 region has 13 residues. CDR1 and CDR2 (germline): DFQATT, SNEGSKA (reference sequence). CDR3 loop: CSARVGPNEKLFF. DNA for the CDR3: TGCAGTGCTAGAGTAGGGCCTAATGAAAAACTGTTTTTT.

This clonotype has at least ten counts. The chain couples TRBV2 to TRBJ2-2, with D hard to call. CDR3 size: 19 residues. V was cut by 0 bases and J by 0 bases, with 17 bases left in between. In germline, CDR1 is SNHLY, CDR2 FYNNEI. Here the CDR3 DNA reads TGTGCCAGCAGTGAAGCGCTTTTGGCGGCTACAACGAACACCGGGGAGCTGTTTTTT. Translating it yields CASSEALLAATTNTGELFF.

This clonotype was seen at least ten times. The CDR3 loop reads CASSQGTNSGYNEQFF. The CDR3 nucleotides are TGTGCCAGCAGCCAAGGAACTAATAGCGGGTACAATGAGCAGTTCTTC. The rearrangement joins TRBV3-1 to TRBJ2-1; 7 positions match TRBD2. Per germline, CDR1 LGHDT and CDR2 YNNKEL (reference sequence). V was pared by 1 base and J by 4 bases, with 7 bases of the junction left unmatched. The CDR3 is 16 amino acids.

The rearrangement uses TRBV6-1 and TRBJ2-6; no clear D gene. Per the germline V gene, CDR1 is MNHNS and CDR2 is SASEGT. The CDR3 runs 15 residues. Trimming pared 7 bases from V and 0 bases from J, leaving 10 bases between. CDR3 sequence reads: CASTVGPSGANVLTF. CDR3 coding DNA: TGTGCCAGCACTGTCGGTCCCTCTGGGGCCAACGTCCTGACTTTC.

J is TRBJ1-6 and V is TRBV5-1, with 8 positions matching TRBD1. The CDR3 spans 14 residues. The germline V gene has CDR1 SGHRS and CDR2 YFSETQ. J was trimmed by 5 bases and V by 7 bases; bases with no gene match: 5. The DNA of the CDR3 is TGCGCCAGCCGCCCGGACAGGGATAATTCACCCCTCCACTTT. This gives the protein CASRPDRDNSPLHF.

This clonotype has a count of ten or more. The V call is TRBV3-1, the J call TRBJ2-1; D unresolved. The CDR3 length is 15 residues. V shed 4 bases and J shed 5 bases, with 15 bases lying between them. Per the germline V gene, CDR1 is LGHDT and CDR2 is YNNKEL (reference sequence). CDR3 loop: CASSLTDLYHNEQFF. Here the CDR3 DNA reads TGTGCCAGCAGCCTGACGGACCTCTACCACAATGAGCAGTTCTTC.

This clonotype was picked up a small number of times. This rearrangement joins TRBV6-1 to TRBJ2-2, with D unresolved. This CDR3 spans 12 amino acids. The V gene's germline CDR1 is MNHNS and CDR2 SASEGT. Trimming stripped 5 bases from V and 6 bases from J, with 7 bases between. The CDR3 DNA follows: TGTGCCAGCAGTTCCCGCGCCGGGGAGCTGTTTTTT. It codes for CASSSRAGELFF.

This clonotype turned up a few times. The chain is built from TRBV5-1 and TRBJ2-5; D perhaps matches TRBD2 (6 bases). Germline V lookup: CDR1 SGHRS, CDR2 YFSETQ. The CDR3 covers 15 residues. Trimming left V 0 bases short and J 7 bases short, with 16 bases between. The CDR3 reads CASSLGPTPEGTQYF. The CDR3 DNA is TGCGCCAGCAGCTTGGGCCCGACTCCGGAGGGGACCCAGTACTTC.

The gene calls are TRBV28 and TRBJ2-5; 7 positions match TRBD1. The V gene end was trimmed by 5 bases and the J gene end by 4 bases; junction bases not matched to a gene: 7. The CDR3 is 14 amino acids. Per the germline V gene, CDR1 is MDHEN and CDR2 is SYDVKM. As DNA, the CDR3 is TGTGCCAGCAGTACAGGGGTGGTCTCAGAGACCCAGTACTTC. This encodes CASSTGVVSETQYF.

This clonotype was detected ten times or more. V and J are TRBV27 and TRBJ2-3; D possibly corresponds to TRBD1 (5 bases). This CDR3 contains 17 residues. The germline CDR1 and CDR2 sequences are MNHEY and SMNVEV (reference sequence). V dropped 6 bases and J dropped 2 bases, with 21 bases sitting between them. CDR3 DNA: TGTGCCAGCAGCCGATCTCTGCTGGACACAACCACAGATACGCAGTATTTT. Encoded protein: CASSRSLLDTTTDTQYF.

In its sample, this clonotype was seen a few times. This chain uses TRBV12-3 or TRBV12-4 with TRBJ2-2; D is possibly TRBD1 (6 bases). Trimming took 6 bases from V and 0 from J, leaving 20 bases between them. The CDR3 runs to 18 residues. CDR3 in amino acids: CASSHPRGSTTNTGELFF. The CDR3 DNA reads as TGTGCCAGCAGCCACCCTAGGGGGTCGACCACGAACACCGGGGAGCTGTTTTTT.

There are a few counts of this clonotype. The chain is built from TRBV7-8 and TRBJ1-5; D is perhaps TRBD1 (5 bases). V was cut by 5 bases and J by 2 bases, with 13 bases left in between. The CDR3 is 15 residues long. CDR1 SGHVS and CDR2 FQNEAQ come from the germline V gene. The CDR3 is CASSRGWDRNQPQHF. In DNA, the CDR3 is TGTGCCAGCAGCCGGGGCTGGGACCGCAATCAGCCCCAGCATTTT.

The chain uses TRBV4-1 and TRBJ1-6; no reliable D call. The CDR3 consists of 13 residues. The germline gives CDR1 MGHRA, CDR2 YSYEKL. Trimming took off 4 bases at V and 8 bases at J, with 9 bases between the two ends. CDR3 DNA: TGCGCCAGCAGCCGAACTGAGGATTCACCCCTCCACTTT. Encoded protein: CASSRTEDSPLHF.

At least ten counts were recorded for this clonotype. The chain is built from TRBV2 and TRBJ1-1; unclear D gene. The CDR3 is 14 amino acids. Germline V gene lookup returns CDR1 SNHLY and CDR2 FYNNEI. V dropped 7 bases and J dropped 1 base, with 13 bases sitting between them. CDR3 DNA: TGTGCCAGCACCGGTACAGTCCAGAACACTGAAGCTTTCTTT. Amino acids: CASTGTVQNTEAFF.

This chain connects TRBV2 to TRBJ1-1; D unclear. Between the trimmed V and J ends, which lost 1 base and 4 bases, there was a span of 10 bases. The length of the CDR3 is 14 residues. Germline V lookup: CDR1 SNHLY, CDR2 FYNNEI. The CDR3 bases are TGTGCCAGCAGTGAAGTGGCGGAGGGCACTGAAGCTTTCTTT. It translates to CASSEVAEGTEAFF.

This clonotype has more than one count but fewer than ten. V gene TRBV6-1 combines with J gene TRBJ2-3; D is possibly TRBD2 (7 bases). This CDR3 is built from 13 residues. The V end lost 6 bases, the J end lost 6 bases, and 13 bases lay between the germline ends. Germline-derived CDR1 and CDR2 are MNHNS and SASEGT. The CDR3 DNA is TGTGCCAGCAGGAGGGGGGGCGTGGATACGCAGTATTTT. It is translated as CASRRGGVDTQYF.